This T cell receptor beta chain was sequenced during a study of siplizumab effects on memory and regulatory T cells. The CDR3 length is 13 residues. The V and J ends lost 8 bases and 4 bases, in that order; junction bases with no gene match: 4. Per the germline V gene, CDR1 is MNHEY and CDR2 is SMNVEV (reference sequence). TCRdb's copy holds only in-frame clones and misses some; the assay was immunoSEQ multiplex PCR. The sample records approximately 68,000 clones, about 89% being singletons. The chain has TRBV27 and TRBJ2-2, with TRBD1 matching 7 bases. Sequenced sample: CD8+ T cells sorted from blood. This receptor was obtained from a human donor in good health. The CDR3 DNA reads as TGTGCCAGCCGAGCAGGGGGCACCGGGGAGCTGTTTTTT. Residues: CASRAGGTGELFF.